Sequencing of this T cell receptor (beta chain) was carried out in a study of T cells in Graves' hyperthyroidism and ophthalmopathy. Amplified regions were TCR beta CDR3 sequences from RNA transcripts. The primer set for the first-round RT-PCR of the TCR CDR3 was HTBI. TCRdb reanalysed the multiplex PCR reads using MiXCR and keeps one entry per CDR3 protein. The data show some 620,000 distinct CDR3 sequences, 15% to 20% seen once. The germline V gene encodes CDR1 DFQATT and CDR2 SNEGSKA (reference sequence). V lost 6 bases and J lost 3; bases outside the gene matches: 11. This CDR3 has 15 amino acids. The study, taken as a whole, reports: Blood also held most thyroid clonotypes expanded beyond 0.001.

The table lists this clonotype with many counts. Its antigen is not identified. This chain uses TRBV20-1 with TRBJ2-3; 8 bases agree with TRBD2. This receptor was obtained from a woman aged 25 to 39 with Graves' hyperthyroidism. The sequencing input was blood. CDR3 residues: CSALTRGGRTDTQYF. CDR3 coding DNA: TGCAGTGCCTTAACTAGGGGCGGGAGGACAGATACGCAGTATTTT.